This record looks at one T cell receptor beta chain sequence and its context. Other nucleotide sequences in the sample specify the same CDR3. Assay used: immunoSEQ multiplex PCR; TCRdb lists only in-frame clones, some missing. The sample has a few hundred thousand clones, 80% to 95% seen once; the top ten hold around 6.4%. The source of the sample is a study of control samples from healthy donors and cancer patients. V was pared by 3 bases and J by 2 bases, with 11 bases between. Germline values: CDR1 LNHDA, CDR2 SQIVND (reference sequence). This CDR3 comprises 14 residues. The sample was PBMCs. The chain is built from TRBV19 and TRBJ2-7, with a tentative D call TRBD2 (6 bases). The clonotype was recovered from a man between 40 and 49 years old with head and neck cancer. CDR3 protein: CASSITGGAYEQYF. The CDR3 DNA sequence: TGTGCCAGTAGTATTACAGGAGGGGCCTACGAGCAGTACTTC.